Reported below is one T cell receptor (beta chain). CDR1 is SGHRS and CDR2 is YFSETQ in the germline V gene. V was pared by 3 bases and J by 4 bases, with 9 bases of the junction left unmatched. CDR3 length equals 16 residues. These data belong to a study of shared clonotypes between healthy human individuals. Study details: The donor group consisted of two women and three men, aged 18 to 49.

The data were produced by immunoSEQ multiplex PCR, yet TCRdb's version contains in-frame clones alone and is incomplete. The top ten clones hold about 0.34% of a sample with 1,400,000 or so clones, approximately 98.5% of them seen once. The TCR sequence derives from a man younger than 40 in good health. The material sequenced was naive CD4+ T cells sorted from blood. As to subset: CD45RA+ positively selected. This chain uses TRBV5-1 with TRBJ2-3, with 9 positions matching TRBD1. The CDR3 protein is CASSWNRDRAADTQYF. The CDR3 nucleotides read TGCGCCAGCAGCTGGAACCGGGACAGGGCCGCAGATACGCAGTATTTT.